A selection of T cell receptor beta chains follows, all from one sample in a study of blood T cell repertoires in COVID-19. Method: immunoSEQ multiplex PCR; TCRdb's copy keeps in-frame clones and lacks some. The sample includes under 70,000 clones, 91% of them seen just once. Material for sequencing was peripheral blood. The receptors derive from a woman in her sixties or seventies with active or convalescent COVID-19. CDR3s leave out the opening cysteine and the closing phenylalanine or tryptophan.

v_call	j_call	cdr3_aa
TRBV24-1	TRBJ1-2	ATSEVGVEGYT
TRBV10-3	TRBJ2-6	AIRAQGTPPSGANVLT
TRBV9	TRBJ1-5	ASSPRQGRTYSNQPQH
TRBV29-1	TRBJ1-2	SVEKAGHNYGYT
TRBV2	TRBJ1-5	ASSKSGQANQPQH
TRBV5-1	TRBJ1-6	ASSLAGYYSPLH
TRBV6-6	TRBJ2-3	ASSYDQFLGSDTQY
TRBV6-1	TRBJ2-7	ASSELPSSYEQY
TRBV7-2	TRBJ2-3	ASSLRTSGPQY
TRBV11-1	TRBJ2-7	ASSSGTGLEQY
TRBV6-5	TRBJ1-1	ASRRSTEAF
TRBV19	TRBJ2-5	ASSISVQETQY
TRBV6-5	TRBJ1-5	ASSYSGQGSNQPQH
TRBV30	TRBJ2-3	AWRGLADTQY
TRBV24-1	TRBJ2-2	ATSDFGAGVTGELF
TRBV10-2	TRBJ2-7	ASTRTGGGEQY
TRBV7-8	TRBJ1-3	ASSLGQRRNTIY
TRBV2	TRBJ1-6	ASSGGEHSPLH
TRBV28	TRBJ1-2	ASSFSYGGYT
TRBV4-1	TRBJ2-1	ASSLRRETYNEQF
TRBV25-1	TRBJ2-3	ASSDYEGASTDTQY
TRBV2	TRBJ1-5	ASTTGNQPQH
TRBV7-3	TRBJ2-1	ASSLTVAGGNEQF
TRBV6-2/TRBV6-3	TRBJ2-1	ASSYSRTSGSSYNEQF
TRBV2	TRBJ2-3	ASRRAGGAGTDTQY
TRBV3-1/TRBV3-2	TRBJ2-1	ASSQVAGGQIPQF
TRBV9	TRBJ2-3	ASSQGTSGGAGTDTQY
TRBV28	TRBJ2-1	ASSFSGKSYNEQF
TRBV6-2/TRBV6-3	TRBJ2-5	ASSYGTGGLQETQY
TRBV7-9	TRBJ1-1	ASSLGDRVNTEAF
TRBV11-2	TRBJ1-3	ASSYIFPGNTIY
TRBV5-8	TRBJ1-2	ASSLTDRAGGYT
TRBV25-1	TRBJ2-2	ASSERGGGELF
TRBV30	TRBJ2-1	AWTRTSGDNEQF
TRBV6-1	TRBJ1-5	ASSEGLGQPQH
TRBV19	TRBJ1-5	ASSKGAQPQH
TRBV3-1/TRBV3-2	TRBJ1-2	ASSEPGQYYGYT
TRBV11-3	TRBJ1-1	ASSLGTGNTEAF
TRBV30	TRBJ1-1	AWSGRYDTEAF
TRBV30	TRBJ1-2	AWTPGQGARYT
TRBV9	TRBJ2-7	ASSVGNGQSYEQY
TRBV18	TRBJ1-5	ASSRDKNSNQPQH
TRBV18	TRBJ2-6	ASSPLGGVGNVLT
TRBV3-1/TRBV3-2	TRBJ2-7	ASSQDTQNRAYEQY
TRBV3-1/TRBV3-2	TRBJ1-6	ASSQDPPGQSEPLH
TRBV10-3	TRBJ2-6	AISFGGQGYAGANVLT
TRBV25-1	TRBJ2-7	ASRPSAPTYEQY
TRBV2	TRBJ2-3	ASRGTGSADTQY
TRBV24-1	TRBJ2-1	ATSDPLTEEQF
TRBV4-1	TRBJ2-5	ASSLVTGTSGRLQETQY
TRBV11-2	TRBJ1-1	ASSPGRANTEAF
TRBV6-2/TRBV6-3	TRBJ2-6	ASSYSKRSGANVLT
TRBV27	TRBJ2-1	ASSVGWSSGVNEQF
TRBV7-2	TRBJ1-2	ASSTPGGFWGYT
TRBV29-1	TRBJ2-4	SVEDLSGGWSKNIQY
TRBV28	TRBJ2-5	ASTPVGVGWETQY
TRBV7-3	TRBJ2-3	ASSSGIADTQY